This T cell receptor (beta chain) was captured in a study of T cells after yellow fever vaccination. Trimming cost V 8 bases and J 7 bases, with 15 bases left between them. The germline V gene encodes CDR1 MNHNS and CDR2 SASEGT. CDR3 size: 13 residues. This clonotype has a handful of counts. MiXCR was run by TCRdb on the 5' RACE reads, yielding one entry per CDR3 protein. The profile covers approximately 580,000 distinct CDR3 sequences, with roughly 17% appearing a single time and 17% taken by the ten largest. The clonotype originates from a man younger than 30 who received the YFV17D yellow fever vaccine. This sample comprised PBMCs, obtained about 5 days after the first yellow fever vaccination. V and J are TRBV6-1 and TRBJ2-4, with D possibly TRBD2 on 7 matching bases. CDR3 coding DNA: TGTGCCAGCTTCTACAGGGAGGGGAACATTCAGTACTTC. Its translation: CASFYREGNIQYF.